The T cell receptor beta chain under discussion was sequenced for a study of blood T cells in healthy people across ages. The V gene end was trimmed by 6 bases and the J gene end by 0 bases; junction bases not matched to a gene: 5. The CDR3 loop spans 15 amino acids. From germline, CDR1 is LGHNT and CDR2 FRNRAP. Primed by a sample-barcoded 5' primer and a J-beta primer mix, a second PCR proceeded for 7 to 11 cycles. MiXCR, applied by TCRdb to the 5' RACE reads, yields one record per CDR3 protein. The sample has approximately 1,700,000 distinct CDR3 sequences, 30% to 40% seen once; the top ten hold more than 20%.

The receptor comes from a human donor in good health. Sequencing input: blood. The chain is built from TRBV12-5 and TRBJ2-3; 8 nucleotides agree with TRBD1. The CDR3 DNA is TGTGCTAGTGGCATCGGACAGGGTAGCACAGATACGCAGTATTTT. Amino acids: CASGIGQGSTDTQYF.